Presented here are 26 T cell receptor beta chains from one specimen sequenced in a study of cytomegalovirus exposure and HLA in healthy donors. The PCR used 60 Vbeta and 13 Jbeta primers. Produced via immunoSEQ multiplex PCR; TCRdb's table is partial and in-frame only. The profile shows over 85,000 clones, about 85% of them singletons. The sequencing sample was made of PBMCs. The receptors here all came from a female donor in good health and CMV-seropositive.

This clone showed up just once. This rearrangement joins TRBV2 to TRBJ2-1, with TRBD1 matching 7 bases. CDR1 and CDR2 from the germline V gene are SNHLY and FYNNEI. The CDR3 loop spans 12 amino acids. V was pared by 8 bases and J by 4 bases, with 2 bases of the junction left unmatched. This CDR3 is CASDRAYNEQFF. CDR3 in DNA: TGTGCCAGCGACAGGGCTTACAATGAGCAGTTCTTC.

The V call is TRBV25-1, the J call TRBJ1-2, with D possibly TRBD1 on 6 matching bases. The germline V and J ends were trimmed by 6 bases and 5 bases, with 10 bases remaining between them. The CDR3 totals 12 residues. Germline V gene sequence: CDR1 MGHDK, CDR2 SYGVNS. The CDR3 is CASSGTPYGYTF. The CDR3 DNA reads TGTGCCAGCAGCGGGACACCGTATGGCTACACCTTC.

The J gene is TRBJ2-5, the V gene TRBV7-6; TRBD2 aligns across 9 bases. Germline V CDR1 and CDR2: SGHVS, FNYEAQ. The J segment lost 4 bases and the V segment lost 2 bases, leaving 11 bases of the junction unmatched. The CDR3 is made up of 17 amino acids. DNA of the CDR3: TGTGCCAGCAGCTTACAGACTAGCGGTTGGGGGGGAGAGACCCAGTACTTC. It encodes CASSLQTSGWGGETQYF.

The chain is built from TRBV6-1 and TRBJ1-3, with 7 positions matching TRBD1. The germline V gene encodes CDR1 MNHNS and CDR2 SASEGT. The CDR3 sequence is 20 residues long. The V and J ends lost 3 bases and 2 bases, in that order; junction bases with no gene match: 19. The DNA for the CDR3 is TGTGCCAGCAGTGAGGTTTTGGGGGCAGGGGGGTTGAAAGCTGGAAACACCATATATTTT. Its translation is CASSEVLGAGGLKAGNTIYF.

The chain employs TRBV6-5 and TRBJ1-3, with a tentative D call TRBD1 (5 bases). This CDR3 contains 15 residues. Germline V gene sequence: CDR1 MNHEY, CDR2 SVGAGI. The V end lost 5 bases, the J end lost 2 bases, and 13 bases lay between the germline ends. The CDR3 region is CASSQIRGTGNTIYF. The CDR3 DNA follows: TGTGCCAGCAGTCAAATTCGGGGGACTGGAAACACCATATATTTT.

The V call is TRBV28, the J call TRBJ1-4, with D possibly being TRBD1 (5 bases). Germline CDR1 reads MDHEN; CDR2 reads SYDVKM. The CDR3 runs 15 residues. Trimming cost V 3 bases and J 5 bases, with 13 bases left between them. For the CDR3, the DNA is TGTGCCAGCAGTTTGGGGGGACGGATAAATGAAAAACTGTTTTTT. Its protein is CASSLGGRINEKLFF.

The gene calls are TRBV5-4 and TRBJ1-1; 7 bases line up with TRBD1. Per germline, CDR1 SGHNT and CDR2 YYREEE (reference sequence). CDR3 size: 13 residues. Unmatched junction bases numbered 0, after V lost 3 bases and J lost 1 base. CDR3 loop: CASSWDRNTEAFF. DNA of the CDR3: TGTGCCAGCAGCTGGGACAGGAACACTGAAGCTTTCTTT.

The CDR3 is CSVPTGTGQYEQYF. DNA of the CDR3: TGCAGCGTTCCAACCGGGACAGGGCAATACGAGCAGTACTTC. The rearrangement joins TRBV29-1 to TRBJ2-7, with 9 bases matching TRBD1. Germline values: CDR1 SQVTM, CDR2 ANQGSEA. This CDR3 spans 14 amino acids. V lost 5 bases and J lost 4; bases outside the gene matches: 9.

This rearrangement joins TRBV2 to TRBJ1-1, with D unclear. Deletions cut 8 bases from V and 2 bases from J, with 9 bases between. Germline CDR1 and CDR2: SNHLY and FYNNEI. This CDR3 is built from 12 residues. In DNA form, the CDR3 reads TGTGCCAGCGGTAGTATAAACACTGAAGCTTTCTTT. This sequence encodes CASGSINTEAFF.

The chain carries TRBV5-4 and TRBJ1-2, with a weak D call TRBD1 (6 bases). The CDR3 loop spans 14 amino acids. Trimming took off 4 bases at V and 7 bases at J, with 17 bases between the two ends. Germline V gene sequence: CDR1 SGHNT, CDR2 YYREEE (reference sequence). The CDR3: CASSIPLTGTGYTF. The CDR3 bases are TGTGCCAGCAGCATACCTCTTACAGGGACTGGCTACACCTTC.

The chain uses TRBV10-1 and TRBJ2-1, with 9 nucleotides matching TRBD2. This CDR3 comprises 14 residues. Trimming took 4 bases from V and 10 from J; bases not matched to a gene: 8. CDR1 WNHNN and CDR2 SYGVQD come from the germline V gene (reference sequence). CDR3 bases: TGCGCCAGCAGTGGGAATAGCGGGAGCGAAGAGCAGTTCTTC. It codes for CASSGNSGSEEQFF.

The chain is built from TRBV9 and TRBJ2-1; D uncertain. This CDR3 is 16 amino acids long. Trimming shortened V by 0 bases and J by 3 bases, and 13 bases separated the two germline ends. The V gene's germline CDR1 is SGDLS and CDR2 YYNGEE. The CDR3 sequence is CASSVVASSNYNEQFF. The CDR3 bases are TGTGCCAGCAGCGTAGTGGCATCCTCCAACTACAATGAGCAGTTCTTC.

J is TRBJ1-2 and V is TRBV11-1; D perhaps matches TRBD1 (6 bases). The CDR3 runs to 15 residues. Trimming removed 5 bases at V and 2 bases at J, with 15 bases between. Germline V CDR1 and CDR2: SGHAT, FQDESV (reference sequence). This CDR3 reads CASSRTVGANYGYTF. As DNA, the CDR3 is TGTGCCAGCAGCCGAACCGTGGGGGCAAACTATGGCTACACCTTC.

The V call is TRBV2, the J call TRBJ2-3; 10 bases are shared with TRBD2. This CDR3 has 15 amino acids. In germline, CDR1 is SNHLY, CDR2 FYNNEI. V shed 6 bases, J shed 4 bases, and the junction held 7 bases outside the gene matches. The CDR3: CASREGLASSDTQYF. The CDR3 DNA is TGTGCCAGCAGGGAGGGACTAGCGAGCTCAGATACGCAGTATTTT.

The V and J genes are TRBV19 and TRBJ1-5; TRBD1 matches at 10 bases. J lost 5 bases, V lost 5 bases, and 6 bases had no gene match. CDR1 LNHDA and CDR2 SQIVND come from the germline V gene (reference sequence). The CDR3 covers 15 residues. The CDR3 reads CASSDGTGADQPQHF. The CDR3 nucleotides are TGTGCCAGTAGTGACGGGACAGGGGCCGATCAGCCCCAGCATTTT.

The chain couples TRBV5-6 to TRBJ2-3; D uncertain. Germline loops: CDR1 SGHDT, CDR2 YYEEEE. V was cut by 4 bases and J by 5 bases, with 11 bases left in between. CDR3 length: 13 residues. The CDR3 nucleotides read TGTGCCAGCAGCCCCATAGACAAAGATACGCAGTATTTT. Protein sequence: CASSPIDKDTQYF.

CDR3 sequence reads: CASSRRDYGYTF. For the CDR3, the DNA is TGTGCCAGCTCCCGGCGGGACTATGGCTACACCTTC. The chain combines TRBV6-5 with TRBJ1-2; no clear D. V gave up 8 bases and J gave up 3 bases, with 10 bases separating them. The CDR3 is 12 amino acids. Germline V gene sequence: CDR1 MNHEY, CDR2 SVGAGI.

The rearrangement uses TRBV15 and TRBJ1-5; possible D gene TRBD1, 6 bases. Trimming pared 5 bases from V and 4 bases from J, leaving 15 bases between. From germline, CDR1 is LNHNV and CDR2 YYDKDF (reference sequence). The CDR3 is made up of 15 amino acids. The CDR3 sequence is CATSSQGLENQPQHF. The CDR3, as DNA: TGTGCCACCAGCTCCCAGGGGTTGGAGAATCAGCCCCAGCATTTT.

The chain joins TRBV5-1 to TRBJ1-2; TRBD1 agrees at 9 bases. From germline, CDR1 is SGHRS and CDR2 YFSETQ. Trimming removed 4 bases from V and 2 bases from J; junction bases left unmatched: 6. The CDR3 runs 15 residues. CDR3 protein: CASSLTGTGNYGYTF. The CDR3 DNA is TGCGCCAGCAGCCTAACCGGGACAGGGAACTATGGCTACACCTTC. The whole variable domain, filled in from reference TRBV5-1 and TRBJ1-2, reads KAGVTQTPRYLIKTRGQQVTLSCSPISGHRSVSWYQQTPGQGLQFLFEYFSETQRNKGNFPGRFSGRQFSNSRSEMNVSTLELGDSALYLCASSLTGTGNYGYTFGSGTRLTVV.

CDR3 nucleotides: TGCAGCGTTAGCGGGACTAGCGGGGACGCAGATACGCAGTATTTT. This encodes CSVSGTSGDADTQYF. This chain joins TRBV29-1 and TRBJ2-3; 13 bases line up with TRBD2. CDR3 length: 15 amino acids. Germline V gives CDR1 SQVTM, CDR2 ANQGSEA. Unmatched junction bases numbered 6, after V lost 5 bases and J lost 4 bases.

The sample holds a few counts of this clone. The gene calls are TRBV2 and TRBJ2-7; D remains ambiguous. V lost 4 bases to trimming and J lost 6 bases, with 13 bases between them. From germline, CDR1 is SNHLY and CDR2 FYNNEI. This CDR3 region has 13 residues. The CDR3 protein is CASSAEAPGEQYF. CDR3 nucleotides: TGTGCCAGCAGTGCAGAGGCCCCGGGCGAGCAGTACTTC.

The rearrangement joins TRBV5-4 to TRBJ1-2, with 9 bases identical to TRBD1. The germline gives CDR1 SGHNT, CDR2 YYREEE (reference sequence). With 2 bases clipped from V and 8 bases from J, the junction kept 4 bases outside the gene matches. The CDR3 spans 13 residues. CDR3: CASSLGTGNGYTF. CDR3 nucleotides: TGTGCCAGCAGCTTAGGGACAGGGAACGGCTACACCTTC.

J is TRBJ2-2 and V is TRBV19, with a possible D match to TRBD1 (5 bases). V lost 3 bases to trimming and J lost 2 bases, with 10 bases between them. The CDR3 covers 15 residues. Germline V gene sequence: CDR1 LNHDA, CDR2 SQIVND (reference sequence). The DNA for the CDR3 is TGTGCCAGTAGTATCAACAGGCCAAACACCGGGGAGCTGTTTTTT. This translates into CASSINRPNTGELFF.

The chain couples TRBV25-1 to TRBJ1-3, with TRBD1 matching 7 bases. The CDR3 loop spans 14 amino acids. Per the germline V gene, CDR1 is MGHDK and CDR2 is SYGVNS. V shed 4 bases and J 3 bases; nucleotides not matched to a gene: 3. The CDR3, as DNA: TGTGCCAGCAGTGTTTCAGGGGGTGGAAACACCATATATTTT. Protein product: CASSVSGGGNTIYF.

The chain combines TRBV4-1 with TRBJ2-7; weak D call: TRBD1 (6 bases). Germline-derived CDR1 and CDR2 are MGHRA and YSYEKL. Trimming stripped 6 bases from V and 1 base from J, with 19 bases between. This CDR3 has 16 amino acids. This chain's CDR3 is CASSKETGQNSYEQYF. In nucleotides, the CDR3 is TGCGCCAGCAGTAAAGAAACAGGACAGAATTCCTACGAGCAGTACTTC.

The chain combines TRBV15 with TRBJ2-7; D gene uncertain. V gave up 3 bases and J gave up 3 bases, with 6 bases separating them. The CDR3 has 12 residues. Germline V gene data show CDR1 as LNHNV and CDR2 as YYDKDF (reference sequence). As DNA, the CDR3 is TGTGCCACCAGCAGTCGTTACTACGAGCAGTACTTC. It is translated as CATSSRYYEQYF.